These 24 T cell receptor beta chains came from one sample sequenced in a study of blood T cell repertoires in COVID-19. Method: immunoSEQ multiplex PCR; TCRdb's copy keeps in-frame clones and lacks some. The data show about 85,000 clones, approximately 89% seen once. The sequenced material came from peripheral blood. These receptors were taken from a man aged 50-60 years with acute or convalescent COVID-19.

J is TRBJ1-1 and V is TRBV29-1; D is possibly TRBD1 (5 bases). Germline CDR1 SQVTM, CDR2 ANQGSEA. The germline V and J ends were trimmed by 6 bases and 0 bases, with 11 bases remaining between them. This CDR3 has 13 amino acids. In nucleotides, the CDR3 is TGCAGCGTCCCGGGGGGACTGAACACTGAAGCTTTCTTT. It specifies CSVPGGLNTEAFF.

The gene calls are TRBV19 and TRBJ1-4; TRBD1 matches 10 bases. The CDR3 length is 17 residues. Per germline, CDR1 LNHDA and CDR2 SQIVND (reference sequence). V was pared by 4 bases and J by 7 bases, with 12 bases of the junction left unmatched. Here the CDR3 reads CASSTPGQGWLVEKLFF. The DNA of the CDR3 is TGTGCCAGTAGTACCCCGGGACAGGGGTGGTTGGTTGAAAAACTGTTTTTT.

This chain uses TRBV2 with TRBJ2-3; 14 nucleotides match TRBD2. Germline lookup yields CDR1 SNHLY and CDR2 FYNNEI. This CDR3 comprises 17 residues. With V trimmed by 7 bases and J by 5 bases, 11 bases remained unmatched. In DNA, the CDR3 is TGTGCCAGCACCGAGATGAGGACTAGCGGGAGGAGAGATACGCAGTATTTT. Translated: CASTEMRTSGRRDTQYF.

The CDR3 protein is CASSVEAGYLGGNTIYF. The CDR3 nucleotides read TGTGCCAGCAGCGTAGAGGCAGGGTATTTGGGTGGAAACACCATATATTTT. The chain recombines TRBV9 with TRBJ1-3, with a possible D match to TRBD1 (5 bases). This CDR3 comprises 17 residues. Per the germline V gene, CDR1 is SGDLS and CDR2 is YYNGEE. The V end was cut by 0 bases, the J end by 3 bases, with 16 bases between.

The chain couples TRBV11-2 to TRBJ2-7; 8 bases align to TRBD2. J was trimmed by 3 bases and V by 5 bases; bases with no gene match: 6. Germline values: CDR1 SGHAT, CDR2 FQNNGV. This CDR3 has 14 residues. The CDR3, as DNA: TGTGCCAGCAGCCCGGGACTAGGTGGCTACGAGCAGTACTTC. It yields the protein CASSPGLGGYEQYF.

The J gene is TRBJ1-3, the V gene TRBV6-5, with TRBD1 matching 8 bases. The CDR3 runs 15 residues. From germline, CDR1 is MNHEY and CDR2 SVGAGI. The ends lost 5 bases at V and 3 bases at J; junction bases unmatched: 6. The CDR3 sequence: CASSRDRSYGNTIYF. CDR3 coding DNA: TGTGCCAGCAGTAGGGACAGGTCGTATGGAAACACCATATATTTT.

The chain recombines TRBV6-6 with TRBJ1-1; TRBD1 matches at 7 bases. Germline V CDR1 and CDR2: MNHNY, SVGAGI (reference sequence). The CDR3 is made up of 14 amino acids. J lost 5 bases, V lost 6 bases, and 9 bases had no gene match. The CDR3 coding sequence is TGTGCCAGCAGACAGACAGGGTCGATGACTGAAGCTTTCTTT. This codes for CASRQTGSMTEAFF.

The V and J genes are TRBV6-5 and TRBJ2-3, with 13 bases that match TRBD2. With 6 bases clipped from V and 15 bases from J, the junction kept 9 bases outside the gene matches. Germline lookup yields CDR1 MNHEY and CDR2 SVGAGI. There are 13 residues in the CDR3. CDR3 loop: CASRLLLAGGLYF. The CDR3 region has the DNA TGTGCCAGCAGACTTCTACTAGCGGGGGGGCTCTATTTT.

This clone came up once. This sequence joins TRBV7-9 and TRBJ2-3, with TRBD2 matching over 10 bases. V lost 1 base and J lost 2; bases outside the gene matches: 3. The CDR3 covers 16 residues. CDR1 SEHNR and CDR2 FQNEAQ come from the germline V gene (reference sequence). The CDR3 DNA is TGTGCCAGCAGCTTAGGGACTAGCGGAGCCACAGATACGCAGTATTTT. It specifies CASSLGTSGATDTQYF.

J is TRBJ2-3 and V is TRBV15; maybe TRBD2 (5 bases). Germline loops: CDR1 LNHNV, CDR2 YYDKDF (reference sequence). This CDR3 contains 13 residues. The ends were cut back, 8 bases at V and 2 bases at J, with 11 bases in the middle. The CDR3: CATGAVVTDTQYF. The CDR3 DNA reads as TGTGCCACCGGAGCGGTAGTCACAGATACGCAGTATTTT. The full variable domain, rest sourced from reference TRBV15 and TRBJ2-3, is DAMVIQNPRYQVTQFGKPVTLSCSQTLNHNVMYWYQQKSSQAPKLLFHYYDKDFNNEADTPDNFQSRRPNTSFCFLDIRSPGLGDTAMYLCATGAVVTDTQYFGPGTRLTVL.

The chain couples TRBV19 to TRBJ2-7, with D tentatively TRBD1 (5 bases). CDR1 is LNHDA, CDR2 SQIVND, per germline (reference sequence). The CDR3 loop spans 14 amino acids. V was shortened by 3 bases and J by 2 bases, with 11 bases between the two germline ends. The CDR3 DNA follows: TGTGCCAGTAGTATCAGTGGGGCGACCTACGAGCAGTACTTC. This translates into CASSISGATYEQYF.

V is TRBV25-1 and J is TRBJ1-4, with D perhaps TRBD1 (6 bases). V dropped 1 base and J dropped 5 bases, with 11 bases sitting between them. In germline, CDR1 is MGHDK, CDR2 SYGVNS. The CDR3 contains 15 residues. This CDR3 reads CASSESTGRNEKLFF. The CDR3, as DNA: TGTGCCAGCAGTGAATCGACAGGTAGAAATGAAAAACTGTTTTTT.

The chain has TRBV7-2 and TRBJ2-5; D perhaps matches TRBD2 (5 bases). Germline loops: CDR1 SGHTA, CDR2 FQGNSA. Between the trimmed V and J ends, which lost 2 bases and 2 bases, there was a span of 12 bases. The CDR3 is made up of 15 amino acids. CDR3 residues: CASSLNMPGQETQYF. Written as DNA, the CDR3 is TGTGCCAGCAGCTTAAATATGCCGGGGCAAGAGACCCAGTACTTC.

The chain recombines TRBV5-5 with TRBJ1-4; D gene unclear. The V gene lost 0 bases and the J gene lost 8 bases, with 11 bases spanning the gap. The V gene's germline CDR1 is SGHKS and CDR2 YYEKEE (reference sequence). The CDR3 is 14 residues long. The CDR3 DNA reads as TGTGCCAGCAGCTTGGGAGACGGGAACGAAAAACTGTTTTTT. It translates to CASSLGDGNEKLFF. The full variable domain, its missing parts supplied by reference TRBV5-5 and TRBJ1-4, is DAGVTQSPTHLIKTRGQQVTLRCSPISGHKSVSWYQQVLGQGPQFIFQYYEKEERGRGNFPDRFSARQFPNYSSELNVNALLLGDSALYLCASSLGDGNEKLFFGSGTQLSVL.

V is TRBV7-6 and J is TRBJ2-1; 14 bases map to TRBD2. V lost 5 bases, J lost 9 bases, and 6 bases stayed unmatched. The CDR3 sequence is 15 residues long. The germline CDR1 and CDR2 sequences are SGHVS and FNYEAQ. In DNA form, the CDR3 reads TGTGCCAGCAGCGCCCGACTAGCGGGAGGGGGTGAGCAGTTCTTC. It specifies CASSARLAGGGEQFF. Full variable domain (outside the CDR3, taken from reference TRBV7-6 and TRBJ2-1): GAGVSQSPRYKVTKRGQDVALRCDPISGHVSLYWYRQALGQGPEFLTYFNYEAQQDKSGLPNDRFSAERPEGSISTLTIQRTEQRDSAMYRCASSARLAGGGEQFFGPGTRLTVL.

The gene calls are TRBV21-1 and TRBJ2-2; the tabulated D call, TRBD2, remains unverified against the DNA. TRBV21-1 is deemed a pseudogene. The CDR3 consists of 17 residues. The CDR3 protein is CASSRIAGGPNTGELFF. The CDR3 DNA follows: TGTGCCAGCAGCAGGATAGCGGGGGGCCCGAACACCGGGGAGCTGTTTTTT.

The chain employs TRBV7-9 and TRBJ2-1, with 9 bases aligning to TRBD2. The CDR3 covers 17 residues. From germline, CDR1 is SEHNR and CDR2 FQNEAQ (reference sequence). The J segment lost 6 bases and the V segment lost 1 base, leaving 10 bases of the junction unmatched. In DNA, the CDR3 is TGTGCCAGCAGCTTAGTTCCGGGACTAGCAGTCGGCAATGAGCAGTTCTTC. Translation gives CASSLVPGLAVGNEQFF. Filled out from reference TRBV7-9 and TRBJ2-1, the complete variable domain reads DTGVSQNPRHKITKRGQNVTFRCDPISEHNRLYWYRQTLGQGPEFLTYFQNEAQLEKSRLLSDRFSAERPKGSFSTLEIQRTEQGDSAMYLCASSLVPGLAVGNEQFFGPGTRLTVL.

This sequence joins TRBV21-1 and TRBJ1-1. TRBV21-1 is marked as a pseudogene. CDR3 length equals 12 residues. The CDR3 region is CASSNGWEEAFF. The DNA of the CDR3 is TGTGCCAGCAGCAATGGCTGGGAGGAAGCTTTCTTT.

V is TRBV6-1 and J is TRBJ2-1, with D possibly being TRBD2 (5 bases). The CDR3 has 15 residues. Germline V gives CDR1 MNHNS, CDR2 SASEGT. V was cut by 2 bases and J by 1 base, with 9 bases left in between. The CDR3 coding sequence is TGTGCCAGCAGTGAAAGCAGCGGTTCCTACAATGAGCAGTTCTTC. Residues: CASSESSGSYNEQFF.

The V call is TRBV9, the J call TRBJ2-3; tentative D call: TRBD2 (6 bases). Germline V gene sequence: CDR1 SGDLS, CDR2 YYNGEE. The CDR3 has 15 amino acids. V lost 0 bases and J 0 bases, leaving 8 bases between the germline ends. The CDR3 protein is CASSVEGTSTDTQYF. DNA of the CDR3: TGTGCCAGCAGCGTAGAGGGGACTAGCACAGATACGCAGTATTTT. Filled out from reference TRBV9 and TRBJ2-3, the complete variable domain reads DSGVTQTPKHLITATGQRVTLRCSPRSGDLSVYWYQQSLDQGLQFLIQYYNGEERAKGNILERFSAQQFPDLHSELNLSSLELGDSALYFCASSVEGTSTDTQYFGPGTRLTVL.

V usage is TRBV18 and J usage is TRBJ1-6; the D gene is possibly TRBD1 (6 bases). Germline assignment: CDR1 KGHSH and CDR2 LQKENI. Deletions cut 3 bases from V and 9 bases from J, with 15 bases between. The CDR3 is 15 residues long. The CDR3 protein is CASSPRTALTSPLHF. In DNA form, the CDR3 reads TGTGCCAGCTCACCTCGGACAGCGCTGACTTCACCCCTCCACTTT.

This CDR3 is CASSSSGANSGNTIYF. For the CDR3, the DNA is TGCGCCAGCAGCTCGTCAGGGGCCAACTCTGGAAACACCATATATTTT. This chain joins TRBV5-1 and TRBJ1-3, with TRBD1 as a possible D gene (6 bases). The V end lost 3 bases, the J end lost 0 bases, and 13 bases lay between the germline ends. Germline values: CDR1 SGHRS, CDR2 YFSETQ. This CDR3 spans 16 amino acids.

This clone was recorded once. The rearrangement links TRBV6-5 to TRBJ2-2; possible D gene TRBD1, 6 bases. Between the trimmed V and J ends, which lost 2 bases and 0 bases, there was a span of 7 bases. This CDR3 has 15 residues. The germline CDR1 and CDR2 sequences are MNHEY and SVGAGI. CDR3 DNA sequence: TGTGCCAGCAGTTACAGACAGGCGAACACCGGGGAGCTGTTTTTT. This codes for CASSYRQANTGELFF.

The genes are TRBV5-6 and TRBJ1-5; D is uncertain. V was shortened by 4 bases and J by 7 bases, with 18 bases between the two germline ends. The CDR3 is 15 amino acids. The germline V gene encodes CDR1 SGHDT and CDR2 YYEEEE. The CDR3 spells CASSKGGQGKQPQHF. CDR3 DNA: TGTGCCAGCAGCAAGGGAGGTCAAGGGAAACAGCCCCAGCATTTT.